This T cell receptor (beta chain) was identified during a study of a mutant IDH1 vaccine in newly diagnosed glioma. Study background: Patients began vaccination 4-6 weeks after radiotherapy alone, or with temozolomide cycles. Most had both radiotherapy and temozolomide beforehand; others had only one. The sex distribution of treated patients was 62.5% male and around 40% female, with a mean age of around 43 years. Study results and limitations: Most patients, 90% to 95%, showed vaccine-induced immune responses.

The method was immunoSEQ multiplex PCR; TCRdb's version includes in-frame clones alone and lacks a portion of them. The profile shows about 60,000 clones, around 80% of them singletons. A word on this clone: The target antigen is unknown.

Time point: week 35, safety follow-up. Mutant IDH1 20-mer peptide, at 300 ug, made up each vaccine dose, with topical imiquimod. CDR3 length: 17 amino acids. Trimming pared 5 bases from V and 0 bases from J, leaving 17 bases between. Germline CDR1 and CDR2: SGHVS and FQNEAQ. The specimen was PBMCs, collected from a glioma patient whose treatment included an IDH1 peptide vaccine. The chain combines TRBV7-8 with TRBJ1-5, with D perhaps matching TRBD1 (6 bases). The clonotype comes from a man younger than 45 with glioma. This CDR3 is CASSPGQKRVSNQPQHF. Here the CDR3 DNA reads TGTGCCAGCAGCCCCGGACAGAAACGGGTTAGCAATCAGCCCCAGCATTTT.